Shown below are 30 T cell receptor beta chains from a single sample sequenced in a study of T cell changes during pregnancy in multiple sclerosis. Assay used: immunoSEQ multiplex PCR; TCRdb lists only in-frame clones, some missing. The sample includes about 20,000 clones, more than 85% of them seen just once. The input for sequencing was CD8+ T cells from peripheral blood mononuclear cells, taken after pregnancy. These receptors originate from a female donor in good health, enrolled as a control in a pregnancy study.

V and J are TRBV29-1 and TRBJ2-7; D not certain. Looked up from germline, CDR1 is SQVTM and CDR2 is ANQGSEA. The V end was cut by 0 bases, the J end by 7 bases, with 10 bases between. This CDR3 is built from 12 residues. This chain's CDR3 is CSVEDNGWEQYF. CDR3 nucleotides: TGCAGCGTTGAAGATAACGGGTGGGAGCAGTACTTC.

The CDR3 is CASSLGWGRAFSYNSPLHF. Written as DNA, the CDR3 is TGTGCCAGCAGCTTAGGTTGGGGCAGGGCCTTCTCCTATAATTCACCCCTCCACTTT. The genes are TRBV7-9 and TRBJ1-6; TRBD1 might be the D (5 bases). The CDR3 covers 19 residues. V was cut by 1 base and J by 0 bases, with 16 bases left in between. Germline CDR1 is SEHNR and CDR2 is FQNEAQ (reference sequence).

This clone came up a few times. The CDR3 here is CASSIWQGLPGELFF. Written as DNA, the CDR3 is TGTGCCAGTAGTATTTGGCAGGGGTTACCCGGGGAGCTGTTTTTT. This chain joins TRBV19 and TRBJ2-2; maybe TRBD1 (6 bases). The CDR3 loop spans 15 amino acids. The germline V and J ends were trimmed by 3 bases and 6 bases, with 14 bases remaining between them. Germline loops: CDR1 LNHDA, CDR2 SQIVND (reference sequence).

Here the CDR3 reads CASSIELAGPTDTQYF. The DNA for the CDR3 is TGTGCCAGTAGTATAGAACTAGCGGGACCCACAGATACGCAGTATTTT. The rearrangement links TRBV19 to TRBJ2-3; 10 bases line up with TRBD2. V shed 0 bases and J 2 bases; nucleotides not matched to a gene: 2. Germline V gene sequence: CDR1 LNHDA, CDR2 SQIVND (reference sequence). The CDR3 extends over 16 amino acids.

The chain joins TRBV30 to TRBJ2-1; TRBD2 aligns across 10 bases. The CDR3 has 14 residues. CDR1 and CDR2 (germline): GTSNPN, SVGIG (reference sequence). V shed 4 bases and J 6 bases; nucleotides not matched to a gene: 6. This chain's CDR3 is CAWIPLAGVNEQFF. CDR3 sequence (DNA): TGTGCCTGGATCCCCCTAGCGGGAGTCAATGAGCAGTTCTTC.

J is TRBJ2-1 and V is TRBV6-1; D may be TRBD2 (6 bases). The CDR3 runs to 17 residues. V gave up 2 bases and J gave up 0 bases, with 14 bases separating them. CDR1 and CDR2 (germline): MNHNS, SASEGT. The chain's CDR3 is CASSELIAASSYNEQFF. The CDR3 nucleotides are TGTGCCAGCAGTGAACTTATAGCGGCGAGCTCCTACAATGAGCAGTTCTTC.

The chain combines TRBV7-8 with TRBJ1-2; D gene ambiguous. The CDR3 contains 11 residues. Looked up from germline, CDR1 is SGHVS and CDR2 is FQNEAQ. The V gene lost 3 bases and the J gene lost 7 bases, with 6 bases spanning the gap. This chain's CDR3 is CASSFAGGYTF. The CDR3 region has the DNA TGTGCCAGCAGCTTCGCAGGTGGCTACACCTTC.

The rearrangement joins TRBV6-5 to TRBJ2-1, with 7 bases fitting TRBD1. CDR1 MNHEY and CDR2 SVGAGI come from the germline V gene. The V segment lost 4 bases and the J segment 0 bases; nucleotides outside the gene matches: 6. This CDR3 has 16 amino acids. The CDR3 is CASSSGTVSSYNEQFF. In nucleotides, the CDR3 is TGTGCCAGCAGTTCCGGGACAGTTAGCTCCTACAATGAGCAGTTCTTC.

The J gene is TRBJ2-1, the V gene TRBV27; 7 positions agree with TRBD2. Germline V CDR1 and CDR2: MNHEY, SMNVEV (reference sequence). This CDR3 has 17 residues. V dropped 0 bases and J dropped 7; count of bases not matched to a gene: 12. The CDR3 spells CASSLSWSRERMNEQFF. CDR3 in DNA: TGTGCCAGCAGTTTATCGTGGTCGCGGGAGAGGATGAATGAGCAGTTCTTC.

The chain recombines TRBV6-5 with TRBJ2-1; maybe TRBD2 (6 bases). CDR1 is MNHEY and CDR2 is SVGAGI in the germline V gene. CDR3 length: 15 amino acids. The germline V and J ends were trimmed by 6 bases and 0 bases, with 12 bases remaining between them. The CDR3 loop is CASSLSGSSYNEQFF. The CDR3 DNA reads TGTGCCAGCAGCCTTAGCGGAAGCTCCTACAATGAGCAGTTCTTC.

This sequence joins TRBV4-2 and TRBJ2-2; the match to TRBD2 covers 8 bases. The CDR3 is 15 amino acids. Losses at the gene ends were 2 bases for V and 5 bases for J; bases not matched to a gene: 4. Germline V gene lookup returns CDR1 LGHNA and CDR2 YNFKEQ. The CDR3 region is CASSQKAGATGELFF. CDR3 DNA sequence: TGTGCCAGCAGCCAAAAAGCGGGAGCTACCGGGGAGCTGTTTTTT.

The chain uses TRBV25-1 and TRBJ1-1, with 11 bases identical to TRBD1. This CDR3 spans 16 amino acids. CDR1 and CDR2 (germline): MGHDK, SYGVNS. V shed 0 bases and J 4 bases; nucleotides not matched to a gene: 4. This CDR3 reads CASSEYGQGAITEAFF. CDR3 in DNA: TGTGCCAGCAGTGAATATGGACAGGGGGCAATCACTGAAGCTTTCTTT.

The V call is TRBV30, the J call TRBJ2-7; a weak D match, TRBD1 (5 bases). The CDR3 consists of 16 residues. Germline V gives CDR1 GTSNPN, CDR2 SVGIG (reference sequence). The V and J ends lost 1 base and 5 bases respectively, with 21 bases between them. CDR3 amino acids: CAWSGPKTVLLDEQYF. CDR3 DNA sequence: TGTGCCTGGAGTGGCCCCAAGACAGTTTTGCTAGACGAGCAGTACTTC.

The chain recombines TRBV5-1 with TRBJ2-7, with TRBD2 matching over 11 bases. V lost 3 bases to trimming and J lost 0 bases; unmatched junction nucleotides: 11. This CDR3 has 18 residues. Germline V lookup: CDR1 SGHRS, CDR2 YFSETQ. CDR3 DNA: TGCGCCAGCAGCTCAGGGCTAGCGGGAGGACCGAACTCCTACGAGCAGTACTTC. Its protein is CASSSGLAGGPNSYEQYF.

Concerning this clone itself: One end of the junction is discordant with germline, which a read error may explain. The V and J genes are TRBV5-6 and TRBJ2-7; D perhaps matches TRBD1 (6 bases). The CDR3 length is 16 residues. Germline CDR1 is SGHDT and CDR2 is YYEEEE. CDR3 in amino acids: CASSSFRTDTSDEQYF. In DNA form, the CDR3 reads TGTGCCAGCAGCTCTTTTAGGACAGACACCTCCGACGAGCAGTACTTC.

The rearrangement joins TRBV12-5 to TRBJ2-5; maybe TRBD1 (6 bases). The CDR3 contains 15 residues. CDR1 is LGHNT, CDR2 FRNRAP, per germline. V was pared by 0 bases and J by 3 bases, with 11 bases between. The CDR3 loop is CASGLVQGTEETQYF. The CDR3 nucleotides read TGTGCTAGTGGTTTGGTACAGGGAACGGAAGAGACCCAGTACTTC.

In its sample, this clone is medium-sized. The rearrangement joins TRBV14 to TRBJ1-1; TRBD1 might be the D (5 bases). V lost 4 bases and J lost 10, with 16 bases in between. Germline CDR1 is SGHDN and CDR2 is FVKESK. This CDR3 is built from 13 residues. CDR3 region: CASSPHRSGLAFF. The DNA for the CDR3 is TGTGCCAGCAGCCCTCACAGGTCAGGGTTAGCTTTCTTT.

In its sample, this clone was seen a few times. The genes are TRBV30 and TRBJ1-1; D remains unclear. CDR3 length equals 13 residues. The V gene lost 1 base and the J gene lost 1 base, with 7 bases spanning the gap. From germline, CDR1 is GTSNPN and CDR2 SVGIG (reference sequence). The chain's CDR3 is CAWSETGNTEAFF. As DNA, the CDR3 is TGTGCCTGGAGTGAAACGGGGAACACTGAAGCTTTCTTT.

The CDR3 reads CASRSDGPLASGANVLTF. The CDR3 DNA sequence: TGTGCCAGTAGATCAGATGGGCCACTAGCCTCTGGGGCCAACGTCCTGACTTTC. The chain has TRBV19 and TRBJ2-6; D perhaps matches TRBD2 (6 bases). Germline V gene lookup returns CDR1 LNHDA and CDR2 SQIVND (reference sequence). V was pared by 6 bases and J by 0 bases, with 18 bases between. The CDR3 is 18 amino acids.

The rearrangement uses TRBV29-1 and TRBJ1-2; 7 bases line up with TRBD1. Per germline, CDR1 SQVTM and CDR2 ANQGSEA. With V trimmed by 2 bases and J by 2 bases, 2 bases remained unmatched. CDR3 length: 13 residues. For the CDR3, the DNA is TGCAGCGTTGAACCCAGGGGGAACTATGGCTACACCTTC. The encoded protein is CSVEPRGNYGYTF. Looking up the rest from reference TRBV29-1 and TRBJ1-2 gives the full variable domain: SAVISQKPSRDICQRGTSLTIQCQVDSQVTMMFWYRQQPGQSLTLIATANQGSEATYESGFVIDKFPISRPNLTFSTLTVSNMSPEDSSIYLCSVEPRGNYGYTFGSGTRLTVV.

This clone has a handful of counts. The J gene is TRBJ2-7, the V gene TRBV11-3; 7 bases are shared with TRBD2. V dropped 6 bases and J dropped 0; count of bases not matched to a gene: 11. The CDR3 runs to 16 residues. The germline V gene has CDR1 SGHNT and CDR2 YENEEA. Here the CDR3 DNA reads TGTGCCAGCAGTTCCCTAGAGAGCGGGGTCTCCTACGAGCAGTACTTC. This translates into CASSSLESGVSYEQYF. Variable domain in full (rest from reference TRBV11-3 and TRBJ2-7): EAGVVQSPRYKIIEKKQPVAFWCNPISGHNTLYWYLQNLGQGPELLIRYENEEAVDDSQLPKDRFSAERLKGVDSTLKIQPAELGDSAVYLCASSSLESGVSYEQYFGPGTRLTVT.

V gene TRBV7-9 combines with J gene TRBJ2-7, with TRBD1 matching 8 bases. The CDR3 covers 14 residues. Trimming took 6 bases from V and 4 from J; bases not matched to a gene: 8. Germline loops: CDR1 SEHNR, CDR2 FQNEAQ (reference sequence). In DNA, the CDR3 is TGTGCCAGCAGACCCGGGACAGGAGGGTACGAGCAGTACTTC. Translated, it gives CASRPGTGGYEQYF.

This sequence joins TRBV7-8 and TRBJ1-4; the match to TRBD1 covers 10 bases. J gave up 6 bases and V 5 bases, and 6 bases lay outside the gene matches. The germline gives CDR1 SGHVS, CDR2 FQNEAQ. CDR3 size: 15 residues. CDR3 in amino acids: CASSPRTGGDEKLFF. The CDR3 nucleotides are TGTGCCAGCAGCCCGCGGACAGGGGGGGATGAAAAACTGTTTTTT.

The CDR3 here is CASSRDRGPGNTIYF. DNA for the CDR3: TGTGCCAGCTCACGAGACAGGGGCCCTGGAAACACCATATATTTT. This chain joins TRBV18 and TRBJ1-3, with TRBD1 identical over 8 bases. V was clipped by 4 bases and J by 2 bases; unmatched bases: 4. Germline loops: CDR1 KGHSH, CDR2 LQKENI. The CDR3 loop spans 15 amino acids.

The genes are TRBV6-6 and TRBJ2-5; 7 bases align to TRBD2. The ends lost 5 bases at V and 0 bases at J; junction bases unmatched: 9. Germline-derived CDR1 and CDR2 are MNHNY and SVGAGI (reference sequence). This CDR3 has 16 amino acids. The CDR3: CASSLKGLTYQETQYF. CDR3 nucleotide sequence: TGTGCCAGCAGTCTAAAGGGACTAACGTACCAAGAGACCCAGTACTTC.

This sequence joins TRBV7-9 and TRBJ2-1; tentative D call: TRBD1 (5 bases). The CDR3 covers 14 residues. V was trimmed by 6 bases and J by 9 bases, leaving 18 bases between them. From germline, CDR1 is SEHNR and CDR2 FQNEAQ (reference sequence). CDR3 DNA sequence: TGTGCCAGCAGTCAAACCCCAGGGTTGGCTGAGCAGTTCTTC. Its translation is CASSQTPGLAEQFF.

The chain uses TRBV7-8 and TRBJ1-1; D gene ambiguous. Per the germline V gene, CDR1 is SGHVS and CDR2 is FQNEAQ. V shed 1 base and J shed 1 base, with 4 bases lying between them. This CDR3 contains 13 residues. The CDR3 nucleotides are TGTGCCAGCAGCTTAGAGAGGAACACTGAAGCTTTCTTT. This translates into CASSLERNTEAFF.

V is TRBV6-5 and J is TRBJ1-3; 8 bases agree with TRBD1. CDR1 is MNHEY and CDR2 is SVGAGI in the germline V gene. The CDR3 loop spans 13 amino acids. With 8 bases clipped from V and 0 bases from J, the junction kept 0 bases outside the gene matches. CDR3 DNA sequence: TGTGCCAGCGGACAGGGCTCTGGAAACACCATATATTTT. Amino acids: CASGQGSGNTIYF.

This chain joins TRBV27 and TRBJ2-7, with TRBD2 identical over 9 bases. There are 14 residues in the CDR3. Germline V gene lookup returns CDR1 MNHEY and CDR2 SMNVEV (reference sequence). J lost 4 bases, V lost 6 bases, and 7 bases had no gene match. The CDR3 sequence is CASSPPSGVYEQYF. Written as DNA, the CDR3 is TGTGCCAGCAGCCCCCCTAGCGGGGTGTACGAGCAGTACTTC.

This chain links TRBV7-9 with TRBJ1-1; D call uncertain. CDR3 length equals 13 residues. Trimming shortened V by 5 bases and J by 3 bases, and 10 bases separated the two germline ends. CDR1 and CDR2 from the germline V gene are SEHNR and FQNEAQ (reference sequence). CDR3 loop: CASSPQVDTEAFF. CDR3 sequence (DNA): TGTGCCAGCAGCCCCCAGGTTGACACTGAAGCTTTCTTT.